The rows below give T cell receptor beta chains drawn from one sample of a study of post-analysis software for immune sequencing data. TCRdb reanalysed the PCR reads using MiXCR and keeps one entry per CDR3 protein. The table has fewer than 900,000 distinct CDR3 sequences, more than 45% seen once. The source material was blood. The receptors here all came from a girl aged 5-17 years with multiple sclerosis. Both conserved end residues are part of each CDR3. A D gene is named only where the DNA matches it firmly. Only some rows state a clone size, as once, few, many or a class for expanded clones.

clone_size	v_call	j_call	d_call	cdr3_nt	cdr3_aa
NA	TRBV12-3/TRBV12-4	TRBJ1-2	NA	TGTGCCAGCAGCCGGGCAGGGGCAAACTATGGCTACACCTTC	CASSRAGANYGYTF
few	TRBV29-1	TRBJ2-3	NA	TGCAGCGCCAAGCGGGTTGGGACAGATACGCAGTATTTT	CSAKRVGTDTQYF
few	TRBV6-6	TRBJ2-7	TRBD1	TGTGCCAGCAGTCAGCCACAGGGGGCCGCCTACGAGCAGTACTTC	CASSQPQGAAYEQYF
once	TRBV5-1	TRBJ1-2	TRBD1	TGCGCCAGCAGCTTGGGGAGTACAGGGGTTAACTATGGCTACACCTTC	CASSLGSTGVNYGYTF
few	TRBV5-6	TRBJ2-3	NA	TGTGCCACTTCACGGCCCCCGAGCACAGATACGCAGTATTTT	CATSRPPSTDTQYF
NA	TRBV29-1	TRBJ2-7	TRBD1	TGCAGCGTTACAGGGGGCCGGATCTACGAGCAGTACTTC	CSVTGGRIYEQYF
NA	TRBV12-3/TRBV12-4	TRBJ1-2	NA	TGTGCCAGCAACCGCCGGGCGAACGACCTGAACTACACCTTC	CASNRRANDLNYTF
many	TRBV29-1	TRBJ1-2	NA	TGCAGCGCCGGTACAGGGAACTATGGCTACACCTTC	CSAGTGNYGYTF
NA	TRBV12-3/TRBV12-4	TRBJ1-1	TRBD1	TGTGCCAGCAAAAGGGGGACAGGGAATAGTGAAGCTTTCTTT	CASKRGTGNSEAFF
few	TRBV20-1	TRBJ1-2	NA	TGCAGTGCTAGTTTGGGACAACGGGGCTACACCTTC	CSASLGQRGYTF
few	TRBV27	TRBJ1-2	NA	TGTGCCAGCAGTTTCGGGCCGTCCTATGGCTACACCTTC	CASSFGPSYGYTF
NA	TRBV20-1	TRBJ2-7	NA	TGCAGTGCCACTCGCACAGGGATCTACGAGCAGTACTTC	CSATRTGIYEQYF
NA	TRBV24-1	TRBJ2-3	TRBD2	TGTGCCACCAGTGAGGGGACTAGCGGGAGGCTTTACACAGATACGCAGTATTTT	CATSEGTSGRLYTDTQYF
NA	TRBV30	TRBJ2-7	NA	TGTGCCTGGAGTACGAGTGCGTTTTTCGACTCCTACGAGCAGTACTTC	CAWSTSAFFDSYEQYF
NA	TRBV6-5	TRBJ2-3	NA	TGTGCCAGCACCCAATCCCTAGTGGCAGATACGCAGTATTTT	CASTQSLVADTQYF
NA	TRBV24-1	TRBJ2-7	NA	TGTGCCACCAGTGATACGGATTACTGGAGCGAGCAGTACTTC	CATSDTDYWSEQYF
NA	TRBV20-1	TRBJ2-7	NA	TGCAGTGCCCGGGTCTTTTCGGGTTACGAGCAGTACTTC	CSARVFSGYEQYF
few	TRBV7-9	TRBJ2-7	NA	TGTGCCAGCAGCTCGGACGCTGGATACGAGCAGTACTTC	CASSSDAGYEQYF
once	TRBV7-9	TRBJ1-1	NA	TGTGCCAGCAGCTTGGTGGAGAGCACTGAAGCTTTCTTT	CASSLVESTEAFF
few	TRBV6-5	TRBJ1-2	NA	TGTGCCAGCAGTTACTCCGGGACGAACGGCTACACCTTC	CASSYSGTNGYTF
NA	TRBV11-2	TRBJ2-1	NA	TGTGCCAGCAGCTCTAACCGTGGAAACAATGAGCAGTTCTTC	CASSSNRGNNEQFF
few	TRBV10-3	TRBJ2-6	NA	TGTGCCATCAGTGAAAGGCGCTCCGATGGCTCTGGGGCCAACGTCCTGACTTTC	CAISERRSDGSGANVLTF
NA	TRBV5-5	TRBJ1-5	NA	TGTGCCAGCAGCTTCAATTCGGCGGGACGGTATAGCAATCAGCCCCAGCATTTT	CASSFNSAGRYSNQPQHF
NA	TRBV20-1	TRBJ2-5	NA	TGCAGTGCCGCAGGGGGGGGCCAAGAGACCCAGTACTTC	CSAAGGGQETQYF
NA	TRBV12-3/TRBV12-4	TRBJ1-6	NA	TGTGCCAGCAGTTCCCTATGGGGAAGTGGTTCACCCCTCCACTTT	CASSSLWGSGSPLHF
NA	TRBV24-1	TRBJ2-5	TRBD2	TGTGCCACCAGTGACCGTAGCGGGAGCGAGACCCAGTACTTC	CATSDRSGSETQYF
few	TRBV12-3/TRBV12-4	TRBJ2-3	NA	TGTGCCAGCAGTTTAGCCTGGGGAACAGATACGCAGTATTTT	CASSLAWGTDTQYF
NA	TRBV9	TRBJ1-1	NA	TGTGCCAGCGGGGAGGGCGGAACTGAAGCTTTCTTT	CASGEGGTEAFF
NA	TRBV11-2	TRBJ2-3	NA	TGTGCCAGCGGAATCCGGGACAGCACAGATACGCAGTATTTT	CASGIRDSTDTQYF
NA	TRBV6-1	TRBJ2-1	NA	TGTGCCAGCAGTGTAGTCCATGAGCAGTTCTTC	CASSVVHEQFF
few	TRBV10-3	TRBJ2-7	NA	TGTGCCATCAGTGCCCAGGGGTACGGGCAGTACTTC	CAISAQGYGQYF
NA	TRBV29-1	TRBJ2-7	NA	TGCAGCGTCCTCATAACAGGGTACGAGCAGTACTTC	CSVLITGYEQYF
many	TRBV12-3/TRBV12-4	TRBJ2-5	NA	TGTGCCAGCAGATTTGTACAAGAGACCCAGTACTTC	CASRFVQETQYF
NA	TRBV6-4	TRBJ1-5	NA	TGTGCCAGCAGTGACTCGCCTGGCAATCAGCCCCAGCATTTT	CASSDSPGNQPQHF
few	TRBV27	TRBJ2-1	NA	TGTGCCAGCAGTTTGGATCAGTCGGGGTACAATGATCAGTTCTTC	CASSLDQSGYNDQFF
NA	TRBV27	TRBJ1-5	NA	TGTGCCAGCAGTCCTACTACAGTCTATAATCAGCCCCAGCATTTT	CASSPTTVYNQPQHF
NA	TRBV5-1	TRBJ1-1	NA	TGCGCCAGCAGCTCCCATTCGACAGTGAACACTGAAGCTTTCTTT	CASSSHSTVNTEAFF
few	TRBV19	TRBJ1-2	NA	TGTGCCAGTAGCTCCGGGACGGCTCCCGACTATGGCTACACCTTC	CASSSGTAPDYGYTF
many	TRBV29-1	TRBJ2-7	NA	TGCAGCGTTGGGTGGGGTGGGTACGAGCAGTACTTC	CSVGWGGYEQYF
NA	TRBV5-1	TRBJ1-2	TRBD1	TGCGCCAGCAGCCGGGGACAGGAGATTAACTATGGCTACACCTTC	CASSRGQEINYGYTF
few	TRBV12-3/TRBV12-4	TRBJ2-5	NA	TGTGCCAGCATCCTACGGGGCGGAGGAGGCGTAAAAGAGACCCAGTACTTC	CASILRGGGGVKETQYF
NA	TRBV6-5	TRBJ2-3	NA	TGTGCCAGCAGCCTCACTCTTAGCCCTAGCACAGATACGCAGTATTTT	CASSLTLSPSTDTQYF
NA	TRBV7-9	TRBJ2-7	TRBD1	TGTGCCAGCAGCACCTGGGACAGCTCCTACGAGCAGTACTTC	CASSTWDSSYEQYF
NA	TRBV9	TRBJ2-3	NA	TGTGCCAGCAGCGTAGAGGGACTCGCGGCGGATACGCAGTATTTT	CASSVEGLAADTQYF
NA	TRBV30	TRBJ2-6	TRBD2	TGTGCCTGGGGACTAGCGGCCGGCTCTGGGGCCAACGTCCTGACTTTC	CAWGLAAGSGANVLTF
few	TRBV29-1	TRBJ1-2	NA	TGCAGCGTTGACTTTGGAGCCCGGTATGGCTACACCTTC	CSVDFGARYGYTF
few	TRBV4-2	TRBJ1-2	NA	TGTGCCAGCAGCCAAGATTACAGGGACACTTATGGCTACACCTTC	CASSQDYRDTYGYTF
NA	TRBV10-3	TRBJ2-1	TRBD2	TGTGCCATCAGTGAGTCCGTCTGGACTAGCGGGAGAGACAATGAGCAGTTCTTC	CAISESVWTSGRDNEQFF
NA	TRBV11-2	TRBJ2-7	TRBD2	TGTGCCAGCAGCCCTGGGACTAGCGGGGGGGAAAGCTCCTACGAGCAGTACTTC	CASSPGTSGGESSYEQYF
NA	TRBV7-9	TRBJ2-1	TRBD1	TGTGCCAGCAGCTTGGGACAGGGGAAATACAATGAGCAGTTCTTC	CASSLGQGKYNEQFF
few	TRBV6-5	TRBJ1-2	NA	TGTGCCAGCAGCCCAGCCGGGGCCTACTATGGCTACACCTTC	CASSPAGAYYGYTF
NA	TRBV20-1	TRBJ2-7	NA	TGCAGTGCTAGAGATCCCAGCCTTAGTCCCCTAAGATTCTACGAGCAGTACTTC	CSARDPSLSPLRFYEQYF
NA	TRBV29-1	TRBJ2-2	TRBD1	TGCAGCGTTGGGACAGGGAAGGCCGGGGAGCTGTTTTTT	CSVGTGKAGELFF
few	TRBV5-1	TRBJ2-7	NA	TGCGCCAGCAGCCGGGACCGCAAAATATACGAGCAGTACTTC	CASSRDRKIYEQYF
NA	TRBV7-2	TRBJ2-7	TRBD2	TGTGCCAGCAGCTCTAGAGGGACTAGCGGCCATTACGAGCAGTACTTC	CASSSRGTSGHYEQYF
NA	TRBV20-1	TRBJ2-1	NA	TGCAGTGCTAGGGAGGGGGGGAACAATGAGCAGTTCTTC	CSAREGGNNEQFF
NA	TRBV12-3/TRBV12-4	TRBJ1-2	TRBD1	TGTGCCACGTCCGGGGCCCCGACAGGGGTCTATGGCTACACCTTC	CATSGAPTGVYGYTF
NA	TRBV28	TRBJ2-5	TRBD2	TGTGCCAGCAGCTCCGGGACTAGCGAGCAAGAGACCCAGTACTTC	CASSSGTSEQETQYF
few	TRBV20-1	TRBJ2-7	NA	TGCAGTGCTAGAATAGCTGGGGACACCATACAGAGGGGGTCTGACTACGAGCAGTACTTC	CSARIAGDTIQRGSDYEQYF